The 22 T cell receptor beta chains below come from one sample, sequenced in a study of T cells in Graves' hyperthyroidism and ophthalmopathy. Amplification of TCR beta CDR3 regions was performed using RNA transcripts as template. The TCR CDR3 first-round RT-PCR relied on the HTBI primer set. TCRdb itself ran the multiplex PCR reads through MiXCR, one entry per CDR3 protein. Of about 360,000 distinct CDR3 sequences in the sample, approximately 13% were seen once. The material sequenced was blood. The source is a man younger than 45 with Graves' hyperthyroidism that later progressed to Graves' ophthalmopathy.

The chain joins TRBV10-2 to TRBJ1-5; D call uncertain. The CDR3 loop spans 16 amino acids. Germline V lookup: CDR1 WSHSY, CDR2 SAAADI. The V end was cut by 3 bases, the J end by 4 bases, with 16 bases between. CDR3 sequence: CASSDGSHPRNQPQHF. CDR3 sequence (DNA): TGCGCCAGCAGTGATGGGAGTCACCCGCGAAATCAGCCCCAGCATTTT.

This chain connects TRBV6-1 to TRBJ2-7; D is undetermined. Trimming stripped 0 bases from V and 3 bases from J, with 18 bases between. CDR1 and CDR2 from the germline V gene are MNHNS and SASEGT. The CDR3 consists of 17 residues. The chain's CDR3 is CASSEALLLIGRYEQYF. CDR3 nucleotides: TGTGCCAGCAGTGAAGCGCTTCTTCTGATAGGGCGCTACGAGCAGTACTTC.

In this sample, this clonotype turned up a few times. The gene calls are TRBV7-3 and TRBJ2-1; 9 bases are shared with TRBD2. This CDR3 is built from 15 residues. From germline, CDR1 is SGHTA and CDR2 FQGTGA. Germline trimming cut 5 bases from V and 9 bases from J; bases unmatched to any gene: 11. For the CDR3, the DNA is TGTGCCAGCAGCCTAAATCCGGGACTAGCTATTGAGCAGTTCTTC. This translates into CASSLNPGLAIEQFF.

There are many counts of this clonotype. The rearrangement links TRBV7-9 to TRBJ2-2; D may be TRBD1 (5 bases). V was shortened by 5 bases and J by 6 bases, with 16 bases between the two germline ends. The germline V gene has CDR1 SEHNR and CDR2 FQNEAQ (reference sequence). CDR3 length equals 15 residues. The DNA for the CDR3 is TGTGCCAGCAGCCCCTGGGCGGCAGGGTCCGGGGAGCTGTTTTTT. Its translation: CASSPWAAGSGELFF.

This clonotype occurred a few times. CDR3 nucleotides: TGTGCCAGCAGCTTGAGGATCTTGGGTGGGCAGTTCTTC. Translation: CASSLRILGGQFF. This chain links TRBV11-3 with TRBJ2-1; D remains ambiguous. The CDR3 runs 13 residues. CDR1 is SGHNT and CDR2 is YENEEA in the germline V gene. V lost 3 bases and J 12 bases, leaving 15 bases between the germline ends.

Many counts were recorded for this clonotype. DNA for the CDR3: TGTGCCAGCAGGTTCTCTGGGGCCAACGTCCTGACTTTC. It encodes CASRFSGANVLTF. The rearrangement joins TRBV28 to TRBJ2-6, with D unclear. This CDR3 region has 13 residues. Trimming pared 6 bases from V and 0 bases from J, leaving 3 bases between. Germline CDR1 MDHEN, CDR2 SYDVKM.

Written as DNA, the CDR3 is TGCAGCGTTGTCGGCAGGTCGAACACCGGGGAGCTGTTTTTT. Its protein is CSVVGRSNTGELFF. The rearrangement joins TRBV29-1 to TRBJ2-2, with D hard to call. V lost 4 bases, J lost 0 bases, and 9 bases lay in between. Germline lookup yields CDR1 SQVTM and CDR2 ANQGSEA. This CDR3 is built from 14 residues.

The chain combines TRBV5-1 with TRBJ1-3; D remains unclear. Germline loops: CDR1 SGHRS, CDR2 YFSETQ. The germline V and J ends were trimmed by 4 bases and 0 bases, with 11 bases remaining between them. The CDR3 has 15 amino acids. The DNA for the CDR3 is TGCGCCAGCAGCCTAGACCTTTCCTCTGGAAACACCATATATTTT. This gives the protein CASSLDLSSGNTIYF.

The chain employs TRBV18 and TRBJ1-3; TRBD1 might be the D (6 bases). Germline loops: CDR1 KGHSH, CDR2 LQKENI. The length of the CDR3 is 16 residues. With 0 bases removed from V and 6 bases from J, the gap between germline ends came to 15 bases. CDR3 amino acids: CASSPPNQGPSNTIYF. CDR3 nucleotide sequence: TGTGCCAGCTCACCACCTAATCAGGGGCCATCAAACACCATATATTTT.

This clonotype was detected a few times. The chain uses TRBV13 and TRBJ2-6; D may be TRBD1 (5 bases). The germline gives CDR1 PRHDT, CDR2 FYEKMQ (reference sequence). This CDR3 has 15 amino acids. V gave up 4 bases and J gave up 4 bases, with 11 bases separating them. The CDR3 loop is CASSSRATGANVLTF. In nucleotides, the CDR3 is TGTGCCAGCAGCTCCAGGGCGACGGGGGCCAACGTCCTGACTTTC.

This clonotype was found a few times. The V call is TRBV4-1, the J call TRBJ1-5; TRBD1 agrees at 10 bases. The V gene end was trimmed by 1 base and the J gene end by 5 bases; junction bases not matched to a gene: 8. This CDR3 spans 17 amino acids. Germline V gene lookup returns CDR1 MGHRA and CDR2 YSYEKL. The CDR3 DNA is TGCGCCAGCAGCCAAGTCCAGGACAGGGGGTTTGATCAGCCCCAGCATTTT. It yields the protein CASSQVQDRGFDQPQHF.

This clonotype has more than one count but fewer than ten. The junction departs from the called germline gene at one end, perhaps through a read error. The chain joins TRBV7-2 to TRBJ2-5; 9 positions agree with TRBD1. CDR3 length equals 16 residues. Looked up from germline, CDR1 is SGHTA and CDR2 is FQGNSA. CDR3 in DNA: TGCGCCAGCAGCCAAGATAGGGGACAGGGAGGGGAGACCCAGTACTTC. This gives the protein CASSQDRGQGGETQYF.

The table lists this clonotype with a few counts. The chain recombines TRBV10-3 with TRBJ2-3; D is uncertain. The germline V and J ends were trimmed by 2 bases and 0 bases, with 9 bases remaining between them. The germline V gene encodes CDR1 ENHRY and CDR2 SYGVKD. The CDR3 extends over 15 amino acids. The CDR3 sequence: CAISEDTASTDTQYF. The CDR3 coding sequence is TGTGCCATCAGTGAGGATACAGCTAGCACAGATACGCAGTATTTT.

In the case of this clonotype: A much larger clonotype is one base distant, so this may be a read error. DNA of the CDR3: TGTGCCAGTAGTCCCAGGGGGACTGAGAGCTATGGCTACACCTTC. Translated: CASSPRGTESYGYTF. The J gene is TRBJ1-2, the V gene TRBV19; 7 nucleotides agree with TRBD1. Germline V CDR1 and CDR2: LNHDA, SQIVND (reference sequence). This CDR3 contains 15 residues. With V trimmed by 5 bases and J by 4 bases, 10 bases remained unmatched.

This clonotype was detected many times. This sequence joins TRBV6-2 or TRBV6-3 and TRBJ2-7; TRBD1 matches 11 bases. V gave up 7 bases and J gave up 5 bases; unmatched junction bases: 7. Germline CDR1 MNHEY, CDR2 SVGEGT. The CDR3 covers 14 residues. The DNA of the CDR3 is TGTGCCAGCACCCACAGGACAGGGGGCGACGAGCAGTACTTC. It specifies CASTHRTGGDEQYF.

This clonotype was detected many times. V gene TRBV5-5 combines with J gene TRBJ2-1; D is undetermined. This CDR3 spans 15 amino acids. Trimming left V 1 base short and J 8 bases short, with 16 bases between. Germline V lookup: CDR1 SGHKS, CDR2 YYEKEE (reference sequence). The CDR3 coding sequence is TGTGCCAGCAGCTTGAGTTCGCTCCGCACGGATGAGCAGTTCTTC. This codes for CASSLSSLRTDEQFF.

This clonotype was observed a few times. The chain links TRBV29-1 to TRBJ2-7, with 7 bases aligning to TRBD1. V dropped 7 bases and J dropped 2; count of bases not matched to a gene: 8. Germline-derived CDR1 and CDR2 are SQVTM and ANQGSEA. The CDR3 has 13 residues. In nucleotides, the CDR3 is TGCAGCGCCCCCGACAGGGAAACCTACGAGCAGTACTTC. Its translation is CSAPDRETYEQYF.

This clonotype was detected many times. V gene TRBV6-1 combines with J gene TRBJ1-4, with D perhaps TRBD1 (6 bases). Germline CDR1 reads MNHNS; CDR2 reads SASEGT. This CDR3 spans 15 amino acids. The V and J ends lost 6 bases and 5 bases respectively, with 16 bases between them. The CDR3 DNA reads as TGTGCCAGCAGCCTAGCCTTTACAGGGAATGAAAAACTGTTTTTT. Translated, it gives CASSLAFTGNEKLFF.

The sample holds a few counts of this clonotype. The rearrangement uses TRBV7-2 and TRBJ1-2, with 9 bases aligning to TRBD1. Germline CDR1 and CDR2: SGHTA and FQGNSA. This CDR3 is built from 15 residues. With V trimmed by 2 bases and J by 4 bases, 5 bases remained unmatched. The DNA for the CDR3 is TGTGCCAGCAGCTTAAGGGACAGGGACCTCTATGGCTACACCTTC. Its translation: CASSLRDRDLYGYTF.

The chain joins TRBV5-1 to TRBJ2-3; TRBD2 aligns across 9 bases. Losses at the gene ends were 4 bases for V and 2 bases for J; bases not matched to a gene: 8. The CDR3 has 16 amino acids. Germline CDR1 is SGHRS and CDR2 is YFSETQ. The CDR3 reads CASSPVLAGITDTQYF. CDR3 in DNA: TGCGCCAGCAGCCCCGTACTAGCGGGCATCACAGATACGCAGTATTTT.

This clonotype was observed a handful of times. J is TRBJ2-7 and V is TRBV7-9; 8 nucleotides agree with TRBD1. With 5 bases clipped from V and 5 bases from J, the junction kept 11 bases outside the gene matches. The CDR3 loop spans 15 amino acids. The germline V gene has CDR1 SEHNR and CDR2 FQNEAQ (reference sequence). CDR3 protein: CASSPSGGAPHEQYF. In DNA, the CDR3 is TGTGCCAGCAGCCCCTCAGGGGGCGCCCCCCACGAGCAGTACTTC.

As regards this clonotype: At one end, the junction sequence differs from germline, possibly due to a read error. V and J are TRBV5-8 and TRBJ2-7; D not resolved. There are 15 residues in the CDR3. The germline V gene encodes CDR1 SGHTS and CDR2 YDEGEE. The CDR3 DNA follows: TGTGCCAGCAGGTTGGTGGGGTACGGGTTCGACGAGCAGTACTTC. This codes for CASRLVGYGFDEQYF.